The source of this TCR beta chain is a study of response to subunit inactivated influenza vaccine. Whole-study results and caveats: Authors suggested each seasonal flu vaccination may recruit only limited numbers of new T cells.

TCRdb reprocessed the RT-PCR reads via MiXCR and lists one record per CDR3 protein. The sample carries approximately 480,000 distinct CDR3 sequences, approximately 11% recorded once. A word on this clonotype: As yet, its antigen is unknown.

This material consisted of PBMCs from blood, taken 40 to 50 days after vaccination. The receptor's source is a man in his forties or fifties who received an inactivated influenza vaccine.

The CDR3 region has the DNA TGCAGTGCTAGGGTCAGGGGGGATCTATTAAGTCGAAACACCATATATTTT. It yields the protein CSARVRGDLLSRNTIYF. V is TRBV20-1 and J is TRBJ1-3; 7 bases agree with TRBD1. The CDR3 is 17 residues long. CDR1 and CDR2 from the germline V gene are DFQATT and SNEGSKA (reference sequence). V lost 3 bases and J lost 5; bases outside the gene matches: 16.